The 15 T cell receptor beta chains given below trace back to one sample, sequenced in a study of blood T cell repertoires in COVID-19. Method: immunoSEQ multiplex PCR; TCRdb's copy keeps in-frame clones and lacks some. The sample consists of roughly 320,000 clones, 85% to 95% of them appearing once. Sequenced sample: PBMCs or T cells enriched from blood (not recorded which). Receptors were obtained from a woman aged 30 to 39 who had been exposed to COVID-19.

CDR3 region: CASSPSDGGNEKLFF. The CDR3, as DNA: TGTGCCAGCAGCCCCTCTGACGGAGGAAATGAAAAACTGTTTTTT. The V and J genes are TRBV11-2 and TRBJ1-4; D ambiguous. The CDR3 has 15 residues. Per the germline V gene, CDR1 is SGHAT and CDR2 is FQNNGV. V was trimmed by 5 bases and J by 5 bases, leaving 15 bases between them.

The sample holds a few counts of this clone. The V gene is TRBV2, the J gene TRBJ2-1; 14 nucleotides align to TRBD2. The CDR3 loop spans 16 amino acids. Germline CDR1 SNHLY, CDR2 FYNNEI. V trimming: 7 bases; J trimming: 8 bases; junction bases outside the gene matches: 10. CDR3 nucleotides: TGTGCCAGCAATCACGGACTAGCGGGGGGCAACGATGAGCAGTTCTTC. Its protein is CASNHGLAGGNDEQFF.

This rearrangement joins TRBV19 to TRBJ1-5; D ambiguous. Germline V gives CDR1 LNHDA, CDR2 SQIVND (reference sequence). Trimming stripped 2 bases from V and 4 bases from J, with 15 bases between. The CDR3 runs to 16 residues. For the CDR3, the DNA is TGTGCCAGTAGTATAATGGCAACCCGAGGGAATCAGCCCCAGCATTTT. Translating it yields CASSIMATRGNQPQHF.

V and J are TRBV18 and TRBJ1-1, with 8 bases identical to TRBD1. V lost 6 bases to trimming and J lost 8 bases; unmatched junction nucleotides: 5. The CDR3 runs 12 residues. CDR1 KGHSH and CDR2 LQKENI come from the germline V gene. The DNA for the CDR3 is TGTGCCAGCTCTCCCGGACAGGGAGAAGCTTTCTTT. It yields the protein CASSPGQGEAFF.

This chain joins TRBV11-1 and TRBJ2-7; 7 bases line up with TRBD1. This CDR3 is built from 15 residues. The germline gives CDR1 SGHAT, CDR2 FQDESV (reference sequence). The V and J ends lost 1 base and 2 bases, in that order; junction bases with no gene match: 5. The CDR3 sequence is CASSLDPDRPYEQYF. The CDR3 nucleotides read TGTGCCAGCAGCTTAGATCCGGACAGGCCCTACGAGCAGTACTTC.

The rearrangement joins TRBV7-2 to TRBJ1-2, with D possibly matching TRBD1 (6 bases). Between the trimmed V and J ends, which lost 4 bases and 3 bases, there was a span of 18 bases. The V gene's germline CDR1 is SGHTA and CDR2 FQGNSA. This CDR3 contains 16 residues. In nucleotides, the CDR3 is TGTGCCAGCAGCTATAGGATGCGGGGGCGCGACTATGGCTACACCTTC. Translation: CASSYRMRGRDYGYTF.

The gene calls are TRBV10-3 and TRBJ2-3, with 16 bases fitting TRBD2. The germline V gene has CDR1 ENHRY and CDR2 SYGVKD. The length of the CDR3 is 17 residues. The junction had 2 bases not matched to a gene; V was cut back by 4 bases and J by 1 base. The CDR3 DNA is TGTGCCATCAGTGGCGGGACTAGCGGGGGGGGCACAGATACGCAGTATTTT. Translation: CAISGGTSGGGTDTQYF.

The V and J genes are TRBV6-5 and TRBJ2-4, with 7 bases matching TRBD2. Germline V gene sequence: CDR1 MNHEY, CDR2 SVGAGI. J gave up 10 bases and V 0 bases, and 3 bases lay outside the gene matches. The CDR3 covers 13 residues. Here the CDR3 reads CASSYSGRPIQYF. CDR3 nucleotide sequence: TGTGCCAGCAGTTACTCCGGGAGGCCGATTCAGTACTTC.

The V call is TRBV3-1 (or the pseudogene TRBV3-2), the J call TRBJ2-5, with TRBD2 matching 8 bases. The ends lost 1 base at V and 4 bases at J; junction bases unmatched: 5. The CDR3 totals 15 residues. Germline CDR1 is LGHDT and CDR2 is YNNKEL (reference sequence). The CDR3, as DNA: TGTGCCAGCAGCCAAGGCGGGGGGAGGAGAGAGACCCAGTACTTC. Protein sequence: CASSQGGGRRETQYF.

The gene calls are TRBV4-1 and TRBJ1-2; a possible D gene is TRBD1 (6 bases). The ends were cut back, 2 bases at V and 4 bases at J, with 11 bases in the middle. Germline V CDR1 and CDR2: MGHRA, YSYEKL. The CDR3 is 14 amino acids. CDR3 in amino acids: CASSQPDRPYGYTF. CDR3 sequence (DNA): TGCGCCAGCAGCCAACCAGACAGGCCCTATGGCTACACCTTC.

This chain joins TRBV6-5 and TRBJ1-1, with no clear D. The V end lost 5 bases, the J end lost 10 bases, and 23 bases lay between the germline ends. The CDR3 is 15 residues long. The V gene's germline CDR1 is MNHEY and CDR2 SVGAGI. Written as DNA, the CDR3 is TGTGCCAGCAGTAACCCTCGACCCCGCGGAGAGGTAGCTTTCTTT. As protein: CASSNPRPRGEVAFF.

A few counts support this clone. The V gene is TRBV4-1, the J gene TRBJ2-2; 9 bases map to TRBD1. Germline V lookup: CDR1 MGHRA, CDR2 YSYEKL. The CDR3 extends over 16 amino acids. The trim removed 3 bases at V and 4 bases at J, leaving 6 bases unmatched. CDR3 amino acids: CASSHYRGRGTGELFF. The CDR3 DNA is TGCGCCAGCAGCCATTACAGGGGGCGCGGCACCGGGGAGCTGTTTTTT.

The chain has TRBV24-1 and TRBJ2-7, with 7 bases that match TRBD2. The CDR3 is 21 residues long. V lost 3 bases and J lost 2; bases outside the gene matches: 24. CDR1 is KGHDR, CDR2 SFDVKD, per germline. CDR3 residues: CATSDNPVLAVVPHGAYEQYF. The DNA for the CDR3 is TGTGCCACCAGTGATAATCCAGTCCTAGCGGTGGTCCCTCACGGGGCCTACGAGCAGTACTTC.

The DNA of the CDR3 is TGTGCCAGCAGCTTGGGACAGGGCCACTCACCCCTCCACTTT. This gives the protein CASSLGQGHSPLHF. The rearrangement links TRBV5-8 to TRBJ1-6; 7 nucleotides line up with TRBD1. The CDR3 runs 14 residues. CDR1 is SGHTS and CDR2 is YDEGEE in the germline V gene. V gave up 0 bases and J gave up 10 bases; unmatched junction bases: 4.

The J gene is TRBJ2-1, the V gene TRBV7-3, with 10 positions matching TRBD2. This CDR3 spans 19 amino acids. Trimming cost V 5 bases and J 0 bases; bases outside gene matches: 13. Germline lookup yields CDR1 SGHTA and CDR2 FQGTGA. The DNA for the CDR3 is TGTGCCAGCAGCCCTCTAGTAGCGGGGGGCGAACCCTCCTACAATGAGCAGTTCTTC. Amino acids: CASSPLVAGGEPSYNEQFF.